Below, 12 T cell receptor beta chains from the same sample are listed, as sequenced in a study of cytomegalovirus exposure and HLA in healthy donors. Primers included in the PCR were 60 Vbeta and 13 Jbeta primers. This table comes from immunoSEQ multiplex PCR, and its TCRdb copy is limited to in-frame clones, with some not included. The sample shows approximately 83,000 clones, 70% to 90% of them seen only once. The sequenced material came from PBMCs. Source of these receptors: a man aged 18-30 years in good health and CMV-seronegative.

The CDR3: CASRAGGREGGYTF. The DNA of the CDR3 is TGTGCCAGCAGGGCAGGGGGCAGGGAGGGGGGCTACACCTTC. This chain links TRBV6-6 with TRBJ1-2; 8 nucleotides line up with TRBD1. V shed 6 bases and J 8 bases; nucleotides not matched to a gene: 11. Germline-derived CDR1 and CDR2 are MNHNY and SVGAGI (reference sequence). The CDR3 runs 14 residues.

The gene calls are TRBV6-5 and TRBJ2-7; 10 nucleotides match TRBD1. The germline gives CDR1 MNHEY, CDR2 SVGAGI. The ends lost 6 bases at V and 2 bases at J; junction bases unmatched: 4. The CDR3 totals 14 residues. The CDR3 DNA reads as TGTGCCAGCAGGCGGGACAGGGGACCCTACGAGCAGTACTTC. Encoded protein: CASRRDRGPYEQYF.

This chain connects TRBV30 to TRBJ1-6; unclear D gene. Germline CDR1 reads GTSNPN; CDR2 reads SVGIG (reference sequence). Trimming took 4 bases from V and 0 from J, leaving 10 bases between them. There are 15 residues in the CDR3. The CDR3 spells CAWTVESSYNSPLHF. The CDR3 DNA reads as TGTGCCTGGACTGTGGAGAGCTCCTATAATTCACCCCTCCACTTT.

J is TRBJ2-5 and V is TRBV9, with D hard to call. CDR3 length equals 13 residues. Germline V gene sequence: CDR1 SGDLS, CDR2 YYNGEE. V was pared by 3 bases and J by 2 bases, with 8 bases between. CDR3 amino acids: CASSGAGQETQYF. The CDR3 bases are TGTGCCAGCAGCGGCGCAGGACAAGAGACCCAGTACTTC.

The gene calls are TRBV7-9 and TRBJ1-6; D is unclear. V shed 3 bases and J shed 8 bases, with 8 bases lying between them. There are 13 residues in the CDR3. CDR1 and CDR2 (germline): SEHNR, FQNEAQ (reference sequence). The CDR3, as DNA: TGTGCCAGCAGCTTTCAGGCCGATTCACCCCTCCACTTT. Its translation: CASSFQADSPLHF.

The V gene is TRBV6-1, the J gene TRBJ2-7; D gene ambiguous. The germline CDR1 and CDR2 sequences are MNHNS and SASEGT. This CDR3 comprises 11 residues. Between the trimmed V and J ends, which lost 4 bases and 3 bases, there was a span of 4 bases. The CDR3 DNA follows: TGTGCCAGCAGTGGAGGCTACGAGCAGTACTTC. Its translation is CASSGGYEQYF.

This rearrangement joins TRBV4-1 to TRBJ1-1; D call uncertain. In germline, CDR1 is MGHRA, CDR2 YSYEKL. The CDR3 sequence is 14 residues long. Deletions cut 1 base from V and 4 bases from J, with 10 bases between. In DNA, the CDR3 is TGCGCCAGCAGCCAAGGACCAGGTTCCACTGAAGCTTTCTTT. Its translation is CASSQGPGSTEAFF.

This CDR3 reads CASSKGNQPQHF. The CDR3 region has the DNA TGTGCCAGTAGTAAGGGGAATCAGCCCCAGCATTTT. J is TRBJ1-5 and V is TRBV19; D perhaps matches TRBD1 (5 bases). Trimming left V 4 bases short and J 4 bases short, with 5 bases between. The CDR3 has 12 amino acids. Germline CDR1 reads LNHDA; CDR2 reads SQIVND (reference sequence).

The rearrangement joins TRBV11-2 to TRBJ2-1; D may be TRBD2 (5 bases). This CDR3 is built from 17 residues. V was clipped by 5 bases and J by 0 bases, with 17 bases between them. Germline V gene lookup returns CDR1 SGHAT and CDR2 FQNNGV. The CDR3 is CASSLDLSVSSYNEQFF. The CDR3 DNA reads as TGTGCCAGCAGCCTTGACCTTAGCGTTAGCTCCTACAATGAGCAGTTCTTC.

The genes are TRBV6-6 and TRBJ1-2; unclear D gene. The CDR3 has 12 amino acids. Germline V gives CDR1 MNHNY, CDR2 SVGAGI (reference sequence). With 6 bases removed from V and 6 bases from J, the gap between germline ends came to 11 bases. The CDR3 bases are TGTGCCAGCAGCCCACATAGCCATGGCTACACCTTC. It translates to CASSPHSHGYTF.

The chain couples TRBV10-2 to TRBJ2-1; weak D call: TRBD1 (5 bases). The germline V gene has CDR1 WSHSY and CDR2 SAAADI. Trimming cost V 2 bases and J 4 bases, with 9 bases left between them. This CDR3 is 14 amino acids long. As DNA, the CDR3 is TGCGCCAGCAGTGAGCCAGGGATGTACAATGAGCAGTTCTTC. Residues: CASSEPGMYNEQFF.

This clone was detected once. The J gene is TRBJ2-5, the V gene TRBV2; 10 nucleotides line up with TRBD1. This CDR3 comprises 15 residues. J was trimmed by 11 bases and V by 6 bases; bases with no gene match: 15. The germline CDR1 and CDR2 sequences are SNHLY and FYNNEI. The CDR3 DNA follows: TGTGCCAGCAGGGGGGGGACAGGGGCGGTCGAAAAGCAGTACTTC. It translates to CASRGGTGAVEKQYF.